The rows below give T cell receptor beta chains drawn from one sample of a study of early T cells in non-severe SARS-CoV-2 infection. TCRdb re-called the 5' RACE reads through MiXCR, storing one row per CDR3 protein. The sample holds about 50,000 distinct CDR3 sequences, about 16% seen once. Material: whole blood, obtained at baseline. The receptors derive from an adult who was a healthcare worker with PCR-confirmed SARS-CoV-2 infection or an uninfected control (not recorded which). The CDR3 runs from the conserved cysteine through the conserved F or W. D genes are given only for firm matches. Clone size is shown for a subset of rows, as once, few, many or a class of expanded clone.

clone_size	v_call	j_call	d_call	cdr3_nt	cdr3_aa
few	TRBV3-1	TRBJ2-5	NA	TGTGCCAGCAGCCAAGAGTTGAGAGCCCAAGAGACCCAGTACTTC	CASSQELRAQETQYF
few	TRBV27	TRBJ2-1	NA	TGTGCCAGCAGTCGCGGGGGCGGTTACGATGAGCAGTTCTTC	CASSRGGGYDEQFF
NA	TRBV29-1	TRBJ2-1	TRBD2	TGCAGCGTTGGTGTTGCGGGAGGAGGCGATGAGCAGTTCTTC	CSVGVAGGGDEQFF
few	TRBV18	TRBJ1-1	TRBD1	TGTGCCAGCTCACCCACCCTAACCCTACAGGGGGATTTGAACACTGAAGCTTTCTTT	CASSPTLTLQGDLNTEAFF
NA	TRBV7-9	TRBJ2-7	TRBD1	TGTGCCAGCAGCCCGGGACAGATGAACTACGAGCAGTACTTC	CASSPGQMNYEQYF
few	TRBV11-3	TRBJ2-3	TRBD2	TGTGCCAGCAGCTTGGCGGGGGGCCAGGATACGCAGTATTTT	CASSLAGGQDTQYF
NA	TRBV25-1	TRBJ2-7	TRBD1	TGTGCCAGCAGTGCACAAACCGGGACAGGAGGGTTCGAGCAGTACTTC	CASSAQTGTGGFEQYF
few	TRBV7-8	TRBJ1-3	NA	TGTGCCAGCAGCTTCGGGCAGCACTCTGGAAACACCATATATTTT	CASSFGQHSGNTIYF
NA	TRBV10-1	TRBJ1-1	TRBD1	TGCGCCACACGACAGGGCTGGAACACTGAAGCTTTCTTT	CATRQGWNTEAFF
few	TRBV19	TRBJ2-7	NA	TGTGCCAGTAGTGCCAACAGGGTAGATCACGAGCAGTACTTC	CASSANRVDHEQYF
many	TRBV6-6	TRBJ2-1	NA	TGTGCCAGCAGCCCAAGGGCAGGGCTAGGGTCCTACAATGAGCAGTTCTTC	CASSPRAGLGSYNEQFF
many	TRBV6-6	TRBJ1-1	NA	TGTGCCAGCAGCCCGAGGGGCTTTGAAGCTTTCTTT	CASSPRGFEAFF
NA	TRBV12-3/TRBV12-4	TRBJ1-6	NA	TGTGCCAGCAGGGAGACCTATAATTCACCCCTCCACTTT	CASRETYNSPLHF
NA	TRBV29-1	TRBJ2-3	NA	TGCAGCGTTTCCCATGTGTCCCGAGAGATCACGCAGTATTTT	CSVSHVSREITQYF
NA	TRBV9	TRBJ2-5	TRBD1	TGTGCCAGCAGCGAACAGGGGGCTGGAGAGACCCAGTACTTC	CASSEQGAGETQYF
many	TRBV20-1	TRBJ2-5	TRBD2	TGCAGTGCTAAATATAGCGGGCTCAAGGAGACCCAGTACTTC	CSAKYSGLKETQYF
many	TRBV28	TRBJ1-1	TRBD1	TGTGCCAGCAGGTGGGATTGGACAGGCGTGGCTGAAGCTTTCTTT	CASRWDWTGVAEAFF
NA	TRBV20-1	TRBJ2-2	NA	TGCAGTGCTAGAGCCCACACCACCGGGGAGCTGTTTTTT	CSARAHTTGELFF
NA	TRBV5-4	TRBJ2-1	TRBD2	TGTGCCAGCAGCCCCCCGGGACTAGCGGGAGGTTACAATGAGCAGTTCTTC	CASSPPGLAGGYNEQFF
few	TRBV2	TRBJ2-3	NA	TGTGCCAGCAGTGAAAGGCAGTCGGTCGATACGCAGTATTTT	CASSERQSVDTQYF